Presented here are 6 T cell receptor beta chains from one specimen sequenced in a study of sequential checkpoint blockade in melanoma. As for treatment: randomized to nivolumab then ipilimumab (arm A) or the reverse (arm B). Profiled with immunoSEQ multiplex PCR; TCRdb holds only in-frame clones, not every one. The table includes some 26,000 clones, 77% detected once. Material: CD8+ T cells sorted from blood (inferred from file names), obtained from a patient given nivolumab and ipilimumab in sequence. The receptors shown here come from a human donor with melanoma.

The rearrangement joins TRBV6-5 to TRBJ2-7; 7 bases align to TRBD1. The CDR3 is made up of 13 amino acids. Trimming at V came to 2 bases and at J to 2 bases, leaving 0 bases not matched to a gene. Germline CDR1 is MNHEY and CDR2 is SVGAGI. This chain's CDR3 is CASSYTGAYEQYF. The CDR3 bases are TGTGCCAGCAGTTACACAGGGGCCTACGAGCAGTACTTC.

The J gene is TRBJ2-7, the V gene TRBV7-9; 8 nucleotides match TRBD1. The CDR3 is 14 residues long. Germline V lookup: CDR1 SEHNR, CDR2 FQNEAQ (reference sequence). The V and J ends lost 5 bases and 6 bases, in that order; junction bases with no gene match: 9. CDR3 in DNA: TGTGCCAGCAGCCGAAGGACAGGGTCGGGCGAGCAGTACTTC. Translating it yields CASSRRTGSGEQYF.

The chain couples TRBV9 to TRBJ2-5; 10 nucleotides match TRBD1. V trimming: 3 bases; J trimming: 2 bases; junction bases outside the gene matches: 1. The CDR3 extends over 14 amino acids. CDR1 is SGDLS and CDR2 is YYNGEE in the germline V gene. The CDR3 reads CASSGGQGQETQYF. The CDR3 DNA reads as TGTGCCAGCAGCGGGGGACAGGGGCAAGAGACCCAGTACTTC.

This clone has a single count. V gene TRBV6-7 combines with J gene TRBJ2-7; TRBD2 matches 7 bases. TRBV6-7 is flagged as an ORF with uncertain function. V dropped 2 bases and J dropped 5; count of bases not matched to a gene: 12. The CDR3 is 16 amino acids. The CDR3 loop is CASSYAPLGLPDEQYF. The DNA of the CDR3 is TGTGCCAGCAGTTACGCCCCACTGGGACTACCGGACGAGCAGTACTTC.

CDR3 amino acids: CASSSSEGSYEQYF. The CDR3 nucleotides are TGTGCCAGCAGTTCGTCAGAGGGCTCCTACGAGCAGTACTTC. The chain joins TRBV28 to TRBJ2-7, with D perhaps TRBD2 (5 bases). There are 14 residues in the CDR3. V was pared by 4 bases and J by 0 bases, with 10 bases between. CDR1 and CDR2 (germline): MDHEN, SYDVKM.

The chain has TRBV27 and TRBJ2-1; TRBD1 aligns across 7 bases. The CDR3 has 14 residues. V dropped 5 bases and J dropped 9; count of bases not matched to a gene: 10. Germline loops: CDR1 MNHEY, CDR2 SMNVEV (reference sequence). The CDR3 DNA reads TGTGCCAGCAGTATGACAGGGTACAATAGTGAGCAGTTCTTC. Translating it yields CASSMTGYNSEQFF.